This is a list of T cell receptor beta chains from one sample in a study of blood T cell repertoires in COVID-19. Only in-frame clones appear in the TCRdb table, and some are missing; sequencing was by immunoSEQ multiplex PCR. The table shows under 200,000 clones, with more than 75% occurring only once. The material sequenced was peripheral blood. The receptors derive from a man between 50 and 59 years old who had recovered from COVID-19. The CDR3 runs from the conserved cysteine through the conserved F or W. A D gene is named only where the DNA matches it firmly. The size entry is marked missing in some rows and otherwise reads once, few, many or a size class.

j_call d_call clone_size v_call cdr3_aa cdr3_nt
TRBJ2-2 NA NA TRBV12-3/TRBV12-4 CASSPNTGELFF TGTGCCAGCAGCCCTAACACCGGGGAGCTGTTTTTT
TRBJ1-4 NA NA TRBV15 CATSREDRSNEKLFF TGTGCCACCAGCAGAGAGGACAGATCTAATGAAAAACTGTTTTTT
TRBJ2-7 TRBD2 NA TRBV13 CASSPNTGTSGYEQYF TGTGCCAGCAGCCCCAACACCGGGACTAGCGGCTACGAGCAGTACTTC
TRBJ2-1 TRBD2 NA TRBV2 CASTAGGWNEQFF TGTGCCAGCACGGCGGGAGGGTGGAATGAGCAGTTCTTC
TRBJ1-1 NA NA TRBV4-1 CASSQEVAGLNTEAFF TGCGCCAGCAGCCAAGAGGTCGCAGGGCTGAACACTGAAGCTTTCTTT
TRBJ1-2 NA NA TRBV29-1 CSVDGGNYGYTF TGCAGCGTTGACGGGGGTAACTATGGCTACACCTTC
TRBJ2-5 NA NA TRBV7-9 CASSLDGGGAETQYF TGTGCCAGCAGCTTAGATGGAGGGGGGGCGGAGACCCAGTACTTC
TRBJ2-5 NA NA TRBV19 CASSFGAGVQETQYF TGTGCCAGTAGCTTTGGAGCAGGGGTCCAAGAGACCCAGTACTTC
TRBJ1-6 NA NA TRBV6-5 CASVQSSYNSPLHF TGTGCCAGCGTACAGAGCTCCTATAATTCACCCCTCCACTTT
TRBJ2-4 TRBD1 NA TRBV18 CASSHLNLRGREAKNIQYF TGTGCCAGCTCGCATTTAAACCTCAGGGGGCGCGAAGCCAAAAACATTCAGTACTTC
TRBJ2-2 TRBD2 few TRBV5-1 CASSLGLAVNTGELFF TGCGCCAGCAGCTTGGGACTAGCGGTAAACACCGGGGAGCTGTTTTTT
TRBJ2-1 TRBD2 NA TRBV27 CASSWQGGAHNEQFF TGTGCCAGCAGTTGGCAGGGAGGGGCCCACAATGAGCAGTTCTTC
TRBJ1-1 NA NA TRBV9 CASSVGLGNTEAFF TGTGCCAGCAGCGTAGGTCTCGGGAACACTGAAGCTTTCTTT
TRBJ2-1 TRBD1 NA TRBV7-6 CASSPDRVRRNEQFF TGTGCCAGCAGCCCCGACAGGGTAAGGCGCAATGAGCAGTTCTTC
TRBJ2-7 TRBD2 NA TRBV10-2 CASEERGPPYEQYF TGCGCCAGCGAGGAGCGGGGCCCCCCCTACGAGCAGTACTTC
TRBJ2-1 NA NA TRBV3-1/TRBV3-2 CASSQQREKFF TGTGCCAGCAGCCAACAACGGGAGAAGTTCTTC
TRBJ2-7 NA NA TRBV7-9 CASSSNRDLGEQYF TGTGCCAGCAGCTCGAACAGGGATCTTGGCGAGCAGTACTTC
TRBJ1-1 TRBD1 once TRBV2 CASAKLTGGTEAFF TGTGCCAGCGCCAAGCTGACAGGGGGGACTGAAGCTTTCTTT
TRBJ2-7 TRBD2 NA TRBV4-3 CASSQEARESSEQYF TGCGCCAGCAGCCAAGAGGCGCGGGAGAGCTCCGAGCAGTACTTC
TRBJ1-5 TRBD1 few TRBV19 CASSIRDRGYSNQPQHF TGTGCCAGTAGTATCCGGGACAGGGGTTATAGCAATCAGCCCCAGCATTTT
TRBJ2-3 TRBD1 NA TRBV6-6 CAIPGTGEADTQYF TGTGCCATCCCAGGGACAGGGGAGGCAGATACGCAGTATTTT
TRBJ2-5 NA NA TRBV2 CASNAEAQETQYF TGTGCCAGCAACGCGGAGGCCCAAGAGACCCAGTACTTC
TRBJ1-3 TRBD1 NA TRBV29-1 CSVTSRGSSGNTIYF TGCAGCGTGACCTCCAGGGGGTCCTCTGGAAACACCATATATTTT
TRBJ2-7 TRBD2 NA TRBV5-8 CASSLGGSGTYEQYF TGTGCCAGCAGCTTGGGGGGTAGCGGGACATACGAGCAGTACTTC
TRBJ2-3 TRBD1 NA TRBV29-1 CSVQLGTGTADTQYF TGCAGCGTTCAGTTGGGGACAGGGACTGCGGATACGCAGTATTTT
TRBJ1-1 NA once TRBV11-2 CASSSPEGIGTEAFF TGTGCCAGCAGCTCCCCCGAGGGAATCGGCACTGAAGCTTTCTTT
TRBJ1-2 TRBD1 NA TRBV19 CASSPGTGGSGYTF TGTGCCAGTAGTCCCGGGACAGGTGGAAGTGGCTACACCTTC
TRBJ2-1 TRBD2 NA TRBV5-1 CASSLSSGIYNEQFF TGCGCCAGCAGCTTATCTAGCGGGATCTACAATGAGCAGTTCTTC
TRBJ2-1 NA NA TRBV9 CASSAKVGAGEQFF TGTGCCAGCAGCGCCAAGGTGGGGGCCGGTGAGCAGTTCTTC
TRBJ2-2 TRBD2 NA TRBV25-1 CASSDLAGGPPGELFF TGTGCCAGCAGTGATTTAGCGGGAGGGCCCCCCGGGGAGCTGTTTTTT
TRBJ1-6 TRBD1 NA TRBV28 CASRETGTNSPLHF TGTGCCAGCAGAGAGACAGGGACCAACTCACCCCTCCACTTT
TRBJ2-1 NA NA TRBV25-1 CASSEYGQGWHEQFF TGTGCCAGCAGTGAATATGGGCAGGGGTGGCATGAGCAGTTCTTC
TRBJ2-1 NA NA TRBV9 CASSVGLVPYNEQFF TGTGCCAGCAGCGTAGGACTAGTTCCCTACAATGAGCAGTTCTTC
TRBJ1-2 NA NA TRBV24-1 CATSEAGASNYGYTF TGTGCCACCAGTGAAGCAGGCGCCTCTAACTATGGCTACACCTTC
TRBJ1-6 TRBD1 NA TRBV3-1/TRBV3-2 CASSQDAGGNSPLHF TGTGCCAGCAGCCAAGACGCAGGGGGTAATTCACCCCTCCACTTT
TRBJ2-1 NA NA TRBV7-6 CASSRDFSSYNEQFF TGTGCCAGCAGTCGGGACTTCAGCTCCTACAATGAGCAGTTCTTC
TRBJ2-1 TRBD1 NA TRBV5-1 CASSLAGGNEQFF TGCGCCAGCAGCTTGGCAGGGGGCAATGAGCAGTTCTTC
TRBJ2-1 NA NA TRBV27 CASSLSGGANEQFF TGTGCCAGCAGTTTAAGCGGAGGAGCGAATGAGCAGTTCTTC
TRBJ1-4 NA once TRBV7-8 CASSLGRMLNEKLFF TGTGCCAGCAGCTTGGGCCGGATGCTTAATGAAAAACTGTTTTTT
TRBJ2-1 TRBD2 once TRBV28 CASSSLRTSGGRDEQFF TGTGCCAGCAGTTCCCTCCGGACTAGCGGGGGAAGGGATGAGCAGTTCTTC
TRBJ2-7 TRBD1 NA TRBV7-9 CASTLSGTAYEQYF TGTGCCAGCACCCTATCCGGGACAGCCTACGAGCAGTACTTC
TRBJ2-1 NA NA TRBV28 CASSLQAPLAEQFF TGTGCCAGCAGCTTGCAGGCTCCGCTCGCTGAGCAGTTCTTC
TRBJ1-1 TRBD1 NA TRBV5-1 CASSLGAPQGVQAFF TGCGCCAGCAGCTTGGGGGCACCACAGGGGGTGCAAGCTTTCTTT
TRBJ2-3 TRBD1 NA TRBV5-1 CASSLGDRGSHTDTQYF TGCGCCAGCAGCTTGGGGGACAGGGGCTCTCACACAGATACGCAGTATTTT
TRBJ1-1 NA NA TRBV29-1 CSVGHGRANTEAFF TGCAGCGTTGGTCACGGGCGGGCGAACACTGAAGCTTTCTTT
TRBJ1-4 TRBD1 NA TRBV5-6 CASSLRDRGREKLFF TGTGCCAGCAGCCTCCGGGACAGGGGACGGGAAAAACTGTTTTTT
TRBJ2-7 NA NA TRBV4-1 CASSQTGTQSYEQYF TGCGCCAGCAGCCAAACCGGGACACAGTCCTACGAGCAGTACTTC
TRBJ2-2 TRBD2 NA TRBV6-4 CASRPSGIGNTGELFF TGTGCCAGCAGACCTAGCGGGATCGGGAACACCGGGGAGCTGTTTTTT
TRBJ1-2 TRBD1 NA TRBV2 CASSFFRDRGRYGYTF TGTGCCAGCAGTTTTTTCCGGGACAGGGGGCGGTATGGCTACACCTTC
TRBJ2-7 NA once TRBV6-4 CASSDSGLAGKDHEQYF TGTGCCAGCAGTGACTCCGGGTTGGCAGGGAAGGACCACGAGCAGTACTTC
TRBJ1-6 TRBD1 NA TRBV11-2 CASSYGQGKNSPLHF TGTGCCAGCAGCTATGGACAGGGTAAAAATTCACCCCTCCACTTT
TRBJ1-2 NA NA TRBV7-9 CASSSTDRPYGYTF TGTGCCAGCAGCTCTACGGACAGACCCTATGGCTACACCTTC
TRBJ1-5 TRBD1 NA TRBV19 CASSAQQGNQPQHF TGTGCCAGTAGTGCCCAACAGGGGAATCAGCCCCAGCATTTT